This T cell receptor (beta chain) was sequenced in a study of cytomegalovirus exposure and HLA in healthy donors. Study-level background: A data release that came early held 80 million to 95 million unique TCRs from HLA-typed donors. Notes on the study in general: Because they were indistinguishable, some V segments, including TRBV6-2 and TRBV6-3, were excluded. Presence/absence comparisons presumed near-even sequencing depth among donors.

The ends were cut back, 2 bases at V and 6 bases at J, with 8 bases in the middle. The germline gives CDR1 SGHDT, CDR2 YYEEEE. This CDR3 spans 12 amino acids. This clone has a count of ten or more. What it recognizes is unknown. PCR was performed using 60 Vbeta and 13 Jbeta primers. Profiling relied on immunoSEQ multiplex PCR, and the TCRdb table lists in-frame clones only, not all of them. The data show 60,000 to 90,000 clones, 65% to 70% seen once. The sequence was collected from a man aged 40-50 years in good health and CMV-seropositive. V gene TRBV5-6 combines with J gene TRBJ1-1; no firm D call. The sample was PBMCs. The CDR3: CASSLPQAEAFF. DNA of the CDR3: TGTGCCAGCAGCTTACCCCAGGCTGAAGCTTTCTTT.